This is a list of T cell receptor beta chains from one sample in a study of cytomegalovirus exposure and HLA in healthy donors. Repertoires were generated with immunoSEQ multiplex PCR, while TCRdb's copy carries only in-frame clones and drops some. The table shows around 220,000 clones, with around 85% occurring only once. The sample was PBMCs. Receptors originate from a girl aged 2-9 years in good health and CMV-seronegative. CDR3s include the opening cysteine and the closing phenylalanine or tryptophan. Each record gives: CDR3 protein, CDR3 DNA, D gene, J gene, V gene, clone size. D genes are given only for firm matches. Rows may omit the clone size; those that give it use once, few, many or a size class.

CASSQGIQGAYEQYF | TGCGCCAGCAGCCAGGGCATACAGGGGGCCTACGAGCAGTACTTC | TRBD1 | TRBJ2-7 | TRBV4-1 | -
CASSYDGPSYEQYF | TGTGCCAGCAGTTATGATGGGCCGTCCTACGAGCAGTACTTC | - | TRBJ2-7 | TRBV6-5 | -
CASNPGGGRIPSTDTQYF | TGTGCCAGTAACCCCGGGGGCGGGAGGATCCCTAGCACAGATACGCAGTATTTT | TRBD2 | TRBJ2-3 | TRBV19 | -
CASSQDGTISYEQYF | TGCGCCAGCAGCCAAGACGGGACAATCTCCTACGAGCAGTACTTC | - | TRBJ2-7 | TRBV4-1 | -
CASSQRSGGSSYEQYF | TGCGCCAGCAGCCAAAGGAGTGGGGGGAGCTCCTACGAGCAGTACTTC | - | TRBJ2-7 | TRBV4-1 | -
CASSADSNYGYTF | TGTGCCAGCAGCGCGGATTCTAACTATGGCTACACCTTC | - | TRBJ1-2 | TRBV5-6 | -
CASSLLGVRTTNTEAFF | TGTGCCAGCAGCTTACTTGGGGTCCGGACAACGAACACTGAAGCTTTCTTT | - | TRBJ1-1 | TRBV11-2 | -
CASSSPGGTEAFF | TGTGCCAGCAGCTCCCCGGGGGGCACTGAAGCTTTCTTT | - | TRBJ1-1 | TRBV2 | -
CASSLDYEQYF | TGTGCCAGCAGCCTTGACTACGAGCAGTACTTC | - | TRBJ2-7 | TRBV5-6 | once
CASSPWGDEYNEQFF | TGTGCCAGCTCACCCTGGGGGGACGAGTACAATGAGCAGTTCTTC | - | TRBJ2-1 | TRBV18 | -
CASSLGDRGGSDTQYF | TGTGCCAGCAGCTTGGGCGACAGGGGGGGGTCAGATACGCAGTATTTT | TRBD1 | TRBJ2-3 | TRBV5-4 | -
CAISPGQGNTEAFF | TGTGCCATCAGTCCGGGACAGGGAAACACTGAAGCTTTCTTT | TRBD1 | TRBJ1-1 | TRBV10-3 | few
CASSRGGGNSPLHF | TGTGCCAGTAGTAGGGGCGGGGGTAATTCACCCCTCCACTTT | - | TRBJ1-6 | TRBV19 | few
CASSFSTNRDGELFF | TGTGCCAGCAGCTTTTCCACCAATCGAGACGGGGAGCTGTTTTTT | - | TRBJ2-2 | TRBV7-7 | -
CASSPGGPYEQYF | TGCGCCAGCAGCCCTGGGGGCCCCTACGAGCAGTACTTC | - | TRBJ2-7 | TRBV4-1 | -
CASSPGQARSYEQYF | TGTGCCAGCTCCCCAGGACAGGCTCGCTCCTACGAGCAGTACTTC | TRBD1 | TRBJ2-7 | TRBV18 | -